The 18 T cell receptor beta chains given below trace back to one sample, sequenced in a study of OX40 agonist ivuxolimab in advanced cancers. Using immunoSEQ multiplex PCR, the repertoire was profiled, and TCRdb retains in-frame clones only, with some absent. The table has over 60,000 clones, 85% to 90% seen once. Sequenced here: CD4+ or CD8+ T cells sorted from blood, sampled in a trial of the OX40 agonist ivuxolimab. These receptors were collected from an adult with an advanced solid tumor such as melanoma, head and neck, liver or kidney cancer.

This clone has only a few counts. This rearrangement joins TRBV4-1 to TRBJ1-5; 7 nucleotides agree with TRBD1. V lost 3 bases and J lost 5; bases outside the gene matches: 4. The CDR3 spans 14 residues. The V gene's germline CDR1 is MGHRA and CDR2 YSYEKL. CDR3 residues: CASSQTGIDQPQHF. CDR3 bases: TGCGCCAGCAGCCAGACAGGGATTGATCAGCCCCAGCATTTT.

The J gene is TRBJ2-2, the V gene TRBV4-1; TRBD2 matches 8 bases. The CDR3 sequence is 15 residues long. Germline trimming cut 0 bases from V and 6 bases from J; bases unmatched to any gene: 3. Germline V CDR1 and CDR2: MGHRA, YSYEKL. CDR3 DNA: TGCGCCAGCAGCCAAGACGGGGGGGTCGCCGGGGAGCTGTTTTTT. It codes for CASSQDGGVAGELFF.

This rearrangement joins TRBV19 to TRBJ1-5; no reliable D call. Germline CDR1 reads LNHDA; CDR2 reads SQIVND (reference sequence). Deletions cut 0 bases from V and 0 bases from J, with 6 bases between. This CDR3 is built from 15 residues. The CDR3 sequence is CASSIEGYSNQPQHF. The DNA of the CDR3 is TGTGCCAGTAGTATAGAGGGCTATAGCAATCAGCCCCAGCATTTT.

This chain links TRBV27 with TRBJ2-6, with D tentatively TRBD1 (5 bases). This CDR3 has 19 residues. Germline lookup yields CDR1 MNHEY and CDR2 SMNVEV (reference sequence). V dropped 0 bases and J dropped 0 bases, with 15 bases sitting between them. CDR3 in amino acids: CASSLSRGQPSSGANVLTF. The CDR3 bases are TGTGCCAGCAGTTTATCCCGCGGACAACCAAGCTCTGGGGCCAACGTCCTGACTTTC.

The chain uses TRBV10-3 and TRBJ2-5, with D unresolved. This CDR3 is built from 13 residues. Germline assignment: CDR1 ENHRY and CDR2 SYGVKD. The V gene lost 3 bases and the J gene lost 4 bases, with 9 bases spanning the gap. The DNA of the CDR3 is TGTGCCATCAGTGATGTGGTTACAGAGACCCAGTACTTC. It translates to CAISDVVTETQYF.

This clone has only a few counts. V gene TRBV9 combines with J gene TRBJ1-1, with D unresolved. Germline V gene data show CDR1 as SGDLS and CDR2 as YYNGEE. The CDR3 length is 14 residues. Trimming shortened V by 3 bases and J by 1 base, and 10 bases separated the two germline ends. CDR3 nucleotides: TGTGCCAGCAGCGGTGGTGGCAGGAACACTGAAGCTTTCTTT. Translating gives CASSGGGRNTEAFF.

A remark on this clone: Other DNA sequences of this sample code for an identical CDR3. V gene TRBV7-3 combines with J gene TRBJ2-1; 9 bases align to TRBD1. The CDR3 extends over 16 amino acids. Losses at the gene ends were 5 bases for V and 0 bases for J; bases not matched to a gene: 5. Germline V gene lookup returns CDR1 SGHTA and CDR2 FQGTGA. The CDR3 here is CASSPQGASSYNEQFF. The CDR3 DNA reads TGTGCCAGCAGCCCACAGGGGGCCAGCTCCTACAATGAGCAGTTCTTC.

The rearrangement links TRBV11-2 to TRBJ2-3, with D hard to call. Germline V gene lookup returns CDR1 SGHAT and CDR2 FQNNGV. Deletions cut 5 bases from V and 3 bases from J, with 6 bases between. This CDR3 has 12 residues. DNA of the CDR3: TGTGCCAGCAGCCTGTCAACAGATACGCAGTATTTT. It translates to CASSLSTDTQYF.

This chain connects TRBV9 to TRBJ2-2; D is uncertain. This CDR3 comprises 13 residues. Germline assignment: CDR1 SGDLS and CDR2 YYNGEE. The germline V and J ends were trimmed by 0 bases and 4 bases, with 4 bases remaining between them. CDR3 in DNA: TGTGCCAGCAGCGTAGAAATCACCGGGGAGCTGTTTTTT. It codes for CASSVEITGELFF.

This clone was observed a single time. The CDR3 reads CASSPGTGRSYRELFF. The CDR3 DNA reads as TGTGCCAGCAGCCCGGGGACAGGAAGGTCCTACCGGGAGCTGTTTTTT. This rearrangement joins TRBV9 to TRBJ2-2, with 8 bases aligning to TRBD1. The CDR3 length is 16 residues. Germline CDR1 SGDLS, CDR2 YYNGEE. V dropped 4 bases and J dropped 9; count of bases not matched to a gene: 14. Full variable domain (missing parts from reference TRBV9 and TRBJ2-2): DSGVTQTPKHLITATGQRVTLRCSPRSGDLSVYWYQQSLDQGLQFLIQYYNGEERAKGNILERFSAQQFPDLHSELNLSSLELGDSALYFCASSPGTGRSYRELFFGEGSRLTVL.

J is TRBJ2-5 and V is TRBV7-6; D is ambiguous. Germline V gene sequence: CDR1 SGHVS, CDR2 FNYEAQ. CDR3 length equals 11 residues. V was cut by 7 bases and J by 5 bases, with 8 bases left in between. DNA of the CDR3: TGTGCCAGCACCATTGGGGAGACCCAGTACTTC. Translation: CASTIGETQYF.

This chain joins TRBV18 and TRBJ2-1; TRBD2 might be the D (6 bases). The CDR3 contains 17 residues. V was clipped by 0 bases and J by 0 bases, with 12 bases between them. The V gene's germline CDR1 is KGHSH and CDR2 LQKENI. The CDR3 protein is CASSPPGLGSSYNEQFF. The CDR3 DNA sequence: TGTGCCAGCTCACCACCGGGACTGGGAAGCTCCTACAATGAGCAGTTCTTC.

The chain recombines TRBV29-1 with TRBJ2-2; D might be TRBD1 (5 bases). V was clipped by 3 bases and J by 1 base, with 9 bases between them. Per the germline V gene, CDR1 is SQVTM and CDR2 is ANQGSEA. The CDR3 extends over 14 amino acids. The CDR3 coding sequence is TGCAGCGTTGATAATAGGGGGAACACCGGGGAGCTGTTTTTT. Protein sequence: CSVDNRGNTGELFF.

This clone has a single count. The V call is TRBV28, the J call TRBJ1-1; the match to TRBD1 covers 7 bases. V shed 6 bases, J shed 1 base, and the junction held 8 bases outside the gene matches. In germline, CDR1 is MDHEN, CDR2 SYDVKM. The CDR3 consists of 15 residues. CDR3 sequence: CASSLTGVGNTEAFF. The CDR3 DNA reads TGTGCCAGCAGCCTAACAGGGGTGGGGAACACTGAAGCTTTCTTT.

The chain links TRBV25-1 to TRBJ1-2; 7 nucleotides agree with TRBD1. The CDR3 is 13 amino acids. Losses at the gene ends were 6 bases for V and 2 bases for J; bases not matched to a gene: 3. Per the germline V gene, CDR1 is MGHDK and CDR2 is SYGVNS. CDR3 sequence reads: CASSLQGNYGYTF. CDR3 in DNA: TGTGCCAGCAGCCTACAGGGGAACTATGGCTACACCTTC.

The V gene is TRBV11-2, the J gene TRBJ2-1; no reliable D call. Germline assignment: CDR1 SGHAT and CDR2 FQNNGV. Trimming stripped 3 bases from V and 8 bases from J, with 11 bases between. The CDR3 loop spans 13 amino acids. DNA of the CDR3: TGTGCCAGCAGCTTGGCTAGTTGGGATGAGCAGTTCTTC. It yields the protein CASSLASWDEQFF.

This chain joins TRBV13 and TRBJ1-4; D is unclear. Germline CDR1 PRHDT, CDR2 FYEKMQ (reference sequence). The germline V and J ends were trimmed by 5 bases and 0 bases, with 7 bases remaining between them. The CDR3 is 14 residues long. CDR3 protein: CASSGATTNEKLFF. The CDR3 DNA follows: TGTGCCAGCAGCGGAGCCACAACTAATGAAAAACTGTTTTTT.

The chain carries TRBV15 and TRBJ1-2, with 10 bases that match TRBD1. This CDR3 is built from 15 residues. CDR1 is LNHNV and CDR2 is YYDKDF in the germline V gene (reference sequence). The trim removed 5 bases at V and 6 bases at J, leaving 9 bases unmatched. CDR3 bases: TGTGCCACCAGCTCTGGCGGGACAGGGGTGGATGGCTACACCTTC. Its protein is CATSSGGTGVDGYTF.